Listed below are T cell receptor beta chains from one sample, sequenced in a study of CD8+ T cells in alopecia areata. Libraries were prepared by immunoSEQ multiplex PCR; TCRdb keeps only in-frame clonotypes and omits some of them. The sample yields around 100,000 clones, about two fifths seen once. The sample comprised CD4+ T cells sorted from blood. The receptor set was obtained from a human donor with alopecia areata. CDR3s include the opening cysteine and the closing phenylalanine or tryptophan. D genes are given only for firm matches. Clone size is given for some rows only: seen once, a few or many times, or a class if the clone is expanded.

j_gene: TRBJ2-7; abundance: .; d_gene: .; v_gene: TRBV2; CDR3aa: CASTPGLKQYF; CDR3nt: TGTGCCAGCACCCCGGGGTTGAAGCAGTACTTC
j_gene: TRBJ2-5; abundance: few; d_gene: .; v_gene: TRBV5-1; CDR3aa: CASSLQTPARETQYF; CDR3nt: TGCGCCAGCAGCTTGCAAACGCCGGCCCGGGAGACCCAGTACTTC
j_gene: TRBJ2-3; abundance: .; d_gene: .; v_gene: TRBV5-1; CDR3aa: CASSLDRGTDTQYF; CDR3nt: TGCGCCAGCAGCTTGGACAGAGGCACAGATACGCAGTATTTT
j_gene: TRBJ2-5; abundance: .; d_gene: .; v_gene: TRBV5-4; CDR3aa: CASSFRRDQETQYF; CDR3nt: TGTGCCAGCAGCTTTAGGCGAGACCAAGAGACCCAGTACTTC
j_gene: TRBJ2-7; abundance: .; d_gene: TRBD2; v_gene: TRBV7-2; CDR3aa: CASRRGLGPYEQYF; CDR3nt: TGTGCCAGCAGGCGAGGACTAGGGCCCTACGAGCAGTACTTC
j_gene: TRBJ2-7; abundance: .; d_gene: .; v_gene: TRBV9; CDR3aa: CASSDTSGGYEQYF; CDR3nt: TGTGCCAGCAGCGATACCAGCGGAGGCTACGAGCAGTACTTC
j_gene: TRBJ1-1; abundance: .; d_gene: .; v_gene: TRBV27; CDR3aa: CATSRPGLNTEAFF; CDR3nt: TGTGCCACCTCCCGGCCAGGGTTGAACACTGAAGCTTTCTTT
j_gene: TRBJ2-5; abundance: few; d_gene: .; v_gene: TRBV19; CDR3aa: CASSIRGGQETQYF; CDR3nt: TGTGCCAGTAGTATTAGAGGGGGCCAAGAGACCCAGTACTTC
j_gene: TRBJ2-5; abundance: .; d_gene: TRBD1; v_gene: TRBV30; CDR3aa: CAWSTQGLETQYF; CDR3nt: TGTGCCTGGAGTACACAGGGGCTAGAGACCCAGTACTTC
j_gene: TRBJ1-1; abundance: few; d_gene: TRBD1; v_gene: TRBV29-1; CDR3aa: CSVEETGVSTEAFF; CDR3nt: TGCAGCGTTGAAGAGACAGGGGTGAGCACTGAAGCTTTCTTT
j_gene: TRBJ2-7; abundance: .; d_gene: .; v_gene: TRBV18; CDR3aa: CASSPRDLVPSYEQYF; CDR3nt: TGTGCCAGCTCACCTAGGGACCTCGTGCCCTCCTACGAGCAGTACTTC
j_gene: TRBJ2-7; abundance: .; d_gene: .; v_gene: TRBV29-1; CDR3aa: CSARKTYEQYF; CDR3nt: TGTAGCGCCAGGAAAACCTACGAGCAGTACTTC
j_gene: TRBJ2-3; abundance: .; d_gene: .; v_gene: TRBV28; CDR3aa: CASSGQVGGDTQYF; CDR3nt: TGTGCCAGCAGCGGACAGGTCGGGGGAGATACGCAGTATTTT
j_gene: TRBJ2-1; abundance: .; d_gene: TRBD2; v_gene: TRBV4-2; CDR3aa: CASHRAGVRNEQFF; CDR3nt: TGTGCCAGCCATAGAGCGGGAGTGAGGAATGAGCAGTTCTTC
j_gene: TRBJ2-5; abundance: .; d_gene: .; v_gene: TRBV7-2; CDR3aa: CASSLEVYQETQYF; CDR3nt: TGTGCCAGCAGCTTAGAGGTGTACCAAGAGACCCAGTACTTC
j_gene: TRBJ2-1; abundance: .; d_gene: .; v_gene: TRBV5-1; CDR3aa: CASSLIQGKNNEQFF; CDR3nt: TGCGCCAGCAGCCTGATCCAGGGGAAGAACAATGAGCAGTTCTTC
j_gene: TRBJ2-3; abundance: .; d_gene: .; v_gene: TRBV5-1; CDR3aa: CASSLGLAFTDTQYF; CDR3nt: TGCGCCAGCAGCTTGGGGCTAGCATTCACAGATACGCAGTATTTT
j_gene: TRBJ1-2; abundance: once; d_gene: .; v_gene: TRBV7-2; CDR3aa: CASSSQSEGTANYGYTF; CDR3nt: TGTGCCAGCAGCTCACAATCGGAGGGGACTGCGAACTATGGCTACACCTTC
j_gene: TRBJ2-7; abundance: few; d_gene: TRBD2; v_gene: TRBV10-2; CDR3aa: CASATRTSGNYEQYF; CDR3nt: TGCGCCAGCGCAACGAGGACTAGCGGTAACTACGAGCAGTACTTC
j_gene: TRBJ2-5; abundance: .; d_gene: TRBD1; v_gene: TRBV7-9; CDR3aa: CASSPSDREETQYF; CDR3nt: TGTGCCAGCAGCCCCTCGGACAGGGAAGAGACCCAGTACTTC
j_gene: TRBJ1-5; abundance: .; d_gene: TRBD1; v_gene: TRBV30; CDR3aa: CAWSKDRGNQPQHF; CDR3nt: TGTGCCTGGAGTAAAGACAGGGGAAATCAGCCCCAGCATTTT
j_gene: TRBJ2-3; abundance: .; d_gene: .; v_gene: TRBV6-5; CDR3aa: CASRLGLHSTDTQYF; CDR3nt: TGTGCCAGCAGGTTAGGACTACATAGCACAGATACGCAGTATTTT
j_gene: TRBJ2-5; abundance: .; d_gene: TRBD2; v_gene: TRBV4-3; CDR3aa: CASSQVAAGGSGETQYF; CDR3nt: TGCGCCAGCAGCCAAGTCGCAGCGGGGGGGTCGGGAGAGACCCAGTACTTC
j_gene: TRBJ2-1; abundance: .; d_gene: TRBD2; v_gene: TRBV4-1; CDR3aa: CASSQGPWTSGGANEQFF; CDR3nt: TGCGCCAGCAGCCAAGGCCCGTGGACTAGCGGGGGGGCCAATGAGCAGTTCTTC
j_gene: TRBJ2-7; abundance: .; d_gene: .; v_gene: TRBV15; CDR3aa: CATSPDSGEGYEQYF; CDR3nt: TGTGCCACCAGCCCAGACTCGGGAGAGGGGTACGAGCAGTACTTC
j_gene: TRBJ1-5; abundance: few; d_gene: .; v_gene: TRBV23-1; CDR3aa: CASRTTSISNQPQHF; CDR3nt: TGCGCCAGCAGGACAACGTCCATCAGCAATCAGCCCCAGCATTTT
j_gene: TRBJ2-1; abundance: few; d_gene: .; v_gene: TRBV5-1; CDR3aa: CASSSLLSKGYNEQFF; CDR3nt: TGCGCCAGCAGCTCCCTATTGTCGAAAGGCTACAATGAGCAGTTCTTC
j_gene: TRBJ2-3; abundance: .; d_gene: .; v_gene: TRBV7-2; CDR3aa: CASSLIGRDPDTQYF; CDR3nt: TGTGCCAGCAGCTTAATCGGCAGGGACCCAGATACGCAGTATTTT
j_gene: TRBJ2-7; abundance: .; d_gene: .; v_gene: TRBV25-1; CDR3aa: CASSERQTSYEQYF; CDR3nt: TGTGCCAGCAGTGAAAGACAGACCTCCTACGAGCAGTACTTC
j_gene: TRBJ2-5; abundance: few; d_gene: .; v_gene: TRBV6-1; CDR3aa: CASGELRETQYF; CDR3nt: TGTGCCAGCGGAGAATTGCGAGAGACCCAGTACTTC
j_gene: TRBJ2-4; abundance: .; d_gene: TRBD1; v_gene: TRBV10-3; CDR3aa: CAISESDRALAKNIQYF; CDR3nt: TGTGCCATCAGTGAGTCGGACAGGGCACTAGCCAAAAACATTCAGTACTTC
j_gene: TRBJ2-7; abundance: .; d_gene: .; v_gene: TRBV2; CDR3aa: CASNFQNYEQYF; CDR3nt: TGTGCCAGCAATTTCCAGAACTACGAGCAGTACTTC
j_gene: TRBJ2-1; abundance: .; d_gene: .; v_gene: TRBV4-3; CDR3aa: CASSRDFNNEQFF; CDR3nt: TGCGCCAGCAGTCGGGACTTCAACAATGAGCAGTTCTTC
j_gene: TRBJ1-3; abundance: .; d_gene: .; v_gene: TRBV29-1; CDR3aa: CSVRLLGNTIYF; CDR3nt: TGCAGCGTTCGGCTACTTGGAAACACCATATATTTT
j_gene: TRBJ2-5; abundance: .; d_gene: .; v_gene: TRBV7-6; CDR3aa: CASSLGQTQYF; CDR3nt: TGTGCCAGCAGCTTGGGACAGACCCAGTACTTC
j_gene: TRBJ2-7; abundance: .; d_gene: .; v_gene: TRBV29-1; CDR3aa: CSVRLGFGYEQYF; CDR3nt: TGCAGCGTGCGGTTAGGTTTTGGCTACGAGCAGTACTTC
j_gene: TRBJ2-7; abundance: .; d_gene: .; v_gene: TRBV2; CDR3aa: CASSGNSYEQYF; CDR3nt: TGTGCCAGCAGCGGAAACTCCTACGAGCAGTACTTC
j_gene: TRBJ1-2; abundance: .; d_gene: .; v_gene: TRBV4-3; CDR3aa: CASSQDYGREYGYTF; CDR3nt: TGCGCCAGCAGCCAAGATTACGGGCGGGAGTATGGCTACACCTTC
j_gene: TRBJ2-7; abundance: .; d_gene: TRBD1; v_gene: TRBV7-2; CDR3aa: CASSSWQGVEQYF; CDR3nt: TGTGCCAGCAGCTCGTGGCAGGGGGTCGAGCAGTACTTC
j_gene: TRBJ1-2; abundance: .; d_gene: .; v_gene: TRBV7-2; CDR3aa: CASSLLRNYGYTF; CDR3nt: TGTGCCAGCAGCTTACTGAGGAACTATGGCTACACCTTC
j_gene: TRBJ1-1; abundance: few; d_gene: .; v_gene: TRBV9; CDR3aa: CASSLQDGTEAFF; CDR3nt: TGTGCCAGCAGCCTCCAGGACGGAACTGAAGCTTTCTTT
j_gene: TRBJ2-5; abundance: .; d_gene: .; v_gene: TRBV7-6; CDR3aa: CASSLVGGIQTQYF; CDR3nt: TGTGCCAGCAGCTTAGTTGGGGGGATTCAGACCCAGTACTTC
j_gene: TRBJ2-3; abundance: .; d_gene: .; v_gene: TRBV7-9; CDR3aa: CASSAGLFGTDTQYF; CDR3nt: TGTGCCAGCAGCGCCGGACTCTTCGGAACAGATACGCAGTATTTT
j_gene: TRBJ2-7; abundance: .; d_gene: .; v_gene: TRBV6-5; CDR3aa: CASSYGGLQTYEQYF; CDR3nt: TGTGCCAGCAGTTACGGGGGTCTCCAAACCTACGAGCAGTACTTC
j_gene: TRBJ2-3; abundance: .; d_gene: .; v_gene: TRBV27; CDR3aa: CASSSPRGSSGTDTQYF; CDR3nt: TGTGCCAGCAGTTCCCCTCGGGGTTCGAGTGGCACAGATACGCAGTATTTT
j_gene: TRBJ2-7; abundance: few; d_gene: TRBD2; v_gene: TRBV19; CDR3aa: CASSISAGGPYEQYF; CDR3nt: TGTGCCAGTAGTATTTCAGCGGGAGGACCATACGAGCAGTACTTC
j_gene: TRBJ2-7; abundance: .; d_gene: .; v_gene: TRBV7-9; CDR3aa: CASSLELAQYF; CDR3nt: TGTGCCAGCAGCTTAGAGCTCGCGCAGTACTTC
j_gene: TRBJ1-2; abundance: .; d_gene: .; v_gene: TRBV6-5; CDR3aa: CASTQGLTYGYTF; CDR3nt: TGTGCCAGCACCCAGGGGTTGACGTATGGCTACACCTTC
j_gene: TRBJ1-2; abundance: few; d_gene: .; v_gene: TRBV28; CDR3aa: CASSRFGYGYTF; CDR3nt: TGTGCCAGCAGTCGCTTTGGCTATGGCTACACCTTC
j_gene: TRBJ2-3; abundance: .; d_gene: .; v_gene: TRBV30; CDR3aa: CAWSVTGTGTDTQYF; CDR3nt: TGTGCCTGGAGTGTCACGGGAACGGGCACAGATACGCAGTATTTT
j_gene: TRBJ2-5; abundance: few; d_gene: .; v_gene: TRBV7-8; CDR3aa: CASSKRAGQMYEETQYF; CDR3nt: TGTGCCAGCAGCAAGAGGGCGGGACAGATGTACGAGGAGACCCAGTACTTC
j_gene: TRBJ2-7; abundance: few; d_gene: .; v_gene: TRBV14; CDR3aa: CASSRGSYEQYF; CDR3nt: TGTGCCAGCAGCCGAGGAAGCTACGAGCAGTACTTC
j_gene: TRBJ1-1; abundance: few; d_gene: TRBD1; v_gene: TRBV29-1; CDR3aa: CSVVNPGQMNTEAFF; CDR3nt: TGCAGCGTTGTAAATCCGGGACAGATGAACACTGAAGCTTTCTTT
j_gene: TRBJ2-3; abundance: .; d_gene: TRBD1; v_gene: TRBV5-1; CDR3aa: CASSLADRVQDTQYF; CDR3nt: TGCGCCAGCAGCTTGGCGGACAGGGTTCAAGATACGCAGTATTTT
j_gene: TRBJ1-1; abundance: few; d_gene: .; v_gene: TRBV7-9; CDR3aa: CASRVEVANTEAFF; CDR3nt: TGTGCCAGCAGGGTCGAGGTGGCAAACACTGAAGCTTTCTTT
j_gene: TRBJ2-3; abundance: .; d_gene: TRBD2; v_gene: TRBV29-1; CDR3aa: CSVAPGIGSGGPPHTDTQYF; CDR3nt: TGCAGCGTTGCCCCGGGAATCGGATCGGGAGGGCCACCACACACAGATACGCAGTATTTT
j_gene: TRBJ2-1; abundance: .; d_gene: TRBD2; v_gene: TRBV29-1; CDR3aa: CSATGLAGVYNEQFF; CDR3nt: TGCAGCGCAACCGGACTAGCGGGGGTATACAATGAGCAGTTCTTC